This TCR beta chain derives from a study of regulatory T cells in long-lasting Graves disease. Study-wide background: Graves' patients with a new diagnosis had received antithyroid drugs under 3 months.

This clonotype was seen repeatedly, ten times or more. The CDR3 sequence is 16 residues long. Germline V lookup: CDR1 MNHEY, CDR2 SVGAGI. Trimming cost V 0 bases and J 3 bases; bases outside gene matches: 8. Time point in this sample: newly diagnosed GD, antithyroid drugs for less than 3 months. The TCR library was made from RNA extracted from PBMCs. Patients of an endocrinology department in Xi'an, China, were included. Relying on iRepertoire HTBI primers and Arm-PCR of CDR3 regions, the team built TCR beta libraries. TCRdb called the multiplex PCR reads again in MiXCR, with one record for every CDR3 protein. The sample has 400,000 to 500,000 distinct CDR3 sequences, over 15% seen once. This same sample was also part of a study on T cells in Graves' hyperthyroidism and ophthalmopathy. That source notes: The TCR CDR3 first-round RT-PCR relied on the HTBI primer set. Among thyroid clonotypes expanded above 0.001, most also appeared in blood.

V is TRBV6-5 and J is TRBJ2-7, with 7 bases lining up with TRBD2. The source of this sequence is a woman between 18 and 29 years old with Graves disease. The sequenced sample was peripheral blood mononuclear cells (PBMCs), obtained at new diagnosis, from a patient treated with antithyroid drugs. Here the CDR3 reads CASSYSETSSLYEQYF. The CDR3 bases are TGTGCCAGCAGTTACTCAGAGACTAGCTCCCTCTACGAGCAGTACTTC.